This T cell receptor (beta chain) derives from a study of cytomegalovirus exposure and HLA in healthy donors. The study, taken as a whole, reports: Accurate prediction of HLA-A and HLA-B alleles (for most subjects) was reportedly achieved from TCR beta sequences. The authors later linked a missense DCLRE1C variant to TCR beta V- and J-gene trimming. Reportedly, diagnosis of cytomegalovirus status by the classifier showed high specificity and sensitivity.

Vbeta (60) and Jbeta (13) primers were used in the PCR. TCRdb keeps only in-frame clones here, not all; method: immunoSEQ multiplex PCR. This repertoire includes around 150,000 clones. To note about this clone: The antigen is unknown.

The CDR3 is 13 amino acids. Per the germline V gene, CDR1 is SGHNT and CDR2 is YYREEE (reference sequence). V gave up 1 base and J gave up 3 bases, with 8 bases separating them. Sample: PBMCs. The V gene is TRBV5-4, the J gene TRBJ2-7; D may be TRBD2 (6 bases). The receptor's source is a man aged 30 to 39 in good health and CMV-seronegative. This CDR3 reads CASSLPGGYEQYF. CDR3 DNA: TGTGCCAGCAGCTTGCCCGGGGGCTACGAGCAGTACTTC.